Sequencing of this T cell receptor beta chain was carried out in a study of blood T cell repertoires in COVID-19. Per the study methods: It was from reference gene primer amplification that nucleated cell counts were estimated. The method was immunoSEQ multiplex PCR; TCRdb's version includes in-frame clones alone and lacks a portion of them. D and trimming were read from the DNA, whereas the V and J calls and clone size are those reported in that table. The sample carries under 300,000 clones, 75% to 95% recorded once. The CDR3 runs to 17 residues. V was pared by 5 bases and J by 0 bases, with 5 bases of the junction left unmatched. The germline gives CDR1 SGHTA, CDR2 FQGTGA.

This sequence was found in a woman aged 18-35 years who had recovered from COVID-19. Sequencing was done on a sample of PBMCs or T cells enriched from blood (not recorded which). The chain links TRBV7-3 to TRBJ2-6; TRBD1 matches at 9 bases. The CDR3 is CASSPGQGLSGANVLTF. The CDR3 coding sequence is TGTGCCAGCAGCCCGGGACAGGGACTCTCTGGGGCCAACGTCCTGACTTTC. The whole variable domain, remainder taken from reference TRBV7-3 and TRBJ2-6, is GAGVSQTPSNKVTEKGKYVELRCDPISGHTALYWYRQSLGQGPEFLIYFQGTGAADDSGLPNDRFFAVRPEGSVSTLKIQRTERGDSAVYLCASSPGQGLSGANVLTFGAGSRLTVL.